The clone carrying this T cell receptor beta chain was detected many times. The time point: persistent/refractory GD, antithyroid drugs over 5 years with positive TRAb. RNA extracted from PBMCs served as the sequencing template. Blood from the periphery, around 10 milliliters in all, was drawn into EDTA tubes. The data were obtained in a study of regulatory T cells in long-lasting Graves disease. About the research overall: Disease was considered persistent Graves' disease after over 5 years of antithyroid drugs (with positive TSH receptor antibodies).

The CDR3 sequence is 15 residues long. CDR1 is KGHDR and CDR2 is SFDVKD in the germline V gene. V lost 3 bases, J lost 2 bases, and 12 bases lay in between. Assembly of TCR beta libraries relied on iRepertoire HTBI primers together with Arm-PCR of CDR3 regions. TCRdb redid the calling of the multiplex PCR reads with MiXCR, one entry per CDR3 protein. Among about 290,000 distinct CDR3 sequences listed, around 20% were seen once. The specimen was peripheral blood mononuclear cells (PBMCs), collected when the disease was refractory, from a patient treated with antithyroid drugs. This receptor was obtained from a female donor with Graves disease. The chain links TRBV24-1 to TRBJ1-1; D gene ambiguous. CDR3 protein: CATSDGRAGNTEAFF. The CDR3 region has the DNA TGTGCCACCAGTGATGGTAGGGCCGGAAACACTGAAGCTTTCTTT.